This TCR beta chain was sequenced for a study of blood T cells in healthy people across ages. This clonotype was counted at least ten times. Its antigen is unknown. A second about 7 to 12 cycle PCR used barcoded and J-beta primers. From the 5' RACE reads, TCRdb called clonotypes with MiXCR, one entry per CDR3 protein. Here the sample spans 1,800,000 or so distinct CDR3 sequences, about two fifths being singletons. Trimming removed 3 bases from V and 3 bases from J, with 9 bases in between. Germline CDR1 and CDR2: MNHEY and SMNVEV (reference sequence). The CDR3 extends over 13 amino acids. Every participating donor contributed roughly 10 milliliters of peripheral blood through a draw. Study results and limitations: When one million T cells were used, diversity estimates were thought to be underestimates.

The specimen was blood. The receptor's source is a human donor in good health. J is TRBJ2-7 and V is TRBV27, with D uncertain. The DNA of the CDR3 is TGTGCCAGCAGTTTCGGGCGGAGCTACGAGCAGTACTTC. Its protein is CASSFGRSYEQYF.